The TCR beta chain described here comes from a study of cytomegalovirus exposure and HLA in healthy donors. Whole-study context: Samples from HLA-typed donors yielded 85 million to 95 million unique TCRs in an early data release. General observations from the study: Common viral pathogens (according to a later analysis) appeared linked to several of the most significant clusters. TCR beta V segments were, for the most part, productive about 87% or about 30% of the time in an earlier analysis. There were reportedly fewer N-insertions in an Asian-associated ancestry cluster than the roughly 700-donor mean, in a later analysis.

Vbeta (60) and Jbeta (13) primers were used in the PCR. Here immunoSEQ multiplex PCR was the method, and the copy in TCRdb shows in-frame clones only, minus some. Of 110,000 to 150,000 clones detected, about 80% appear once; the ten largest clones hold 2% to 2.5%. The CDR3 length is 14 residues. CDR1 is SNHLY and CDR2 is FYNNEI in the germline V gene. Remarks on this clone: Antigen unknown. Its ends do not fully match the called genes, so a read error is possible.

The TCR originated in a man aged 25 to 40 in good health and CMV-seronegative. What was sequenced was PBMCs. This chain joins TRBV2 and TRBJ1-2, with 10 bases matching TRBD1. Here the CDR3 reads CASTESQGQGSYTF. In DNA, the CDR3 is TGTGCCAGCACTGAAAGTCAGGGACAGGGGAGCTACACCTTC.